These 21 T cell receptor beta chains came from one sample sequenced in a study of cytomegalovirus exposure and HLA in healthy donors. In the PCR, 60 Vbeta and 13 Jbeta primers were used. Sequencing used immunoSEQ multiplex PCR; TCRdb keeps in-frame clones, though not all of them. This table has a few hundred thousand clones, around four fifths appearing once. The specimen sequenced was PBMCs. Receptors were obtained from a woman aged 50 to 65 in good health and CMV-seropositive.

This sequence joins TRBV10-1 and TRBJ2-7, with 7 bases matching TRBD2. CDR1 and CDR2 from the germline V gene are WNHNN and SYGVQD (reference sequence). Trimming at V came to 5 bases and at J to 3 bases, leaving 16 bases not matched to a gene. This CDR3 region has 17 residues. The CDR3 bases are TGCGCCAGCAGTAGGGGCTACTTGATTTCGGGGGGCTACGAGCAGTACTTC. Its protein is CASSRGYLISGGYEQYF.

This clone has just a few counts. CDR3 amino acids: CASSLVGLGSEKLFF. The CDR3 DNA follows: TGTGCCAGCAGCTTGGTTGGCCTTGGGAGCGAAAAACTGTTTTTT. V gene TRBV5-6 combines with J gene TRBJ1-4; D remains unclear. CDR1 is SGHDT, CDR2 YYEEEE, per germline. The CDR3 contains 15 residues. Trimming stripped 0 bases from V and 8 bases from J, with 14 bases between.

The V gene is TRBV5-1, the J gene TRBJ1-2, with 8 positions matching TRBD1. CDR1 is SGHRS, CDR2 YFSETQ, per germline. Trimming took 0 bases from V and 8 from J; bases not matched to a gene: 6. This CDR3 comprises 14 residues. As DNA, the CDR3 is TGCGCCAGCAGCTTGGGCGAGACAGGGGACGGCTACACCTTC. Protein: CASSLGETGDGYTF. Based on the CDR3 plus reference TRBV5-1 and TRBJ1-2, the full variable domain is KAGVTQTPRYLIKTRGQQVTLSCSPISGHRSVSWYQQTPGQGLQFLFEYFSETQRNKGNFPGRFSGRQFSNSRSEMNVSTLELGDSALYLCASSLGETGDGYTFGSGTRLTVV.

This clone was counted at least ten times. CDR3 loop: CASSESSGGADTQYF. The CDR3 DNA reads TGTGCCAGCAGTGAAAGTAGCGGGGGGGCAGATACGCAGTATTTT. The chain employs TRBV6-1 and TRBJ2-3; TRBD2 matches at 11 bases. In germline, CDR1 is MNHNS, CDR2 SASEGT. The CDR3 consists of 15 residues. V lost 2 bases, J lost 4 bases, and 2 bases stayed unmatched.

The chain combines TRBV19 with TRBJ2-5; D is undetermined. Trimming removed 0 bases at V and 5 bases at J, with 7 bases between. The CDR3 is made up of 13 amino acids. Germline assignment: CDR1 LNHDA and CDR2 SQIVND (reference sequence). CDR3 in DNA: TGTGCCAGTAGTATAGATAGATCCGAGACCCAGTACTTC. This sequence encodes CASSIDRSETQYF.

The V call is TRBV28, the J call TRBJ1-1; 10 positions agree with TRBD1. The CDR3 is made up of 15 amino acids. Trimming cost V 2 bases and J 4 bases; bases outside gene matches: 4. Per germline, CDR1 MDHEN and CDR2 SYDVKM. The CDR3 loop reads CASSLPGQGGTEAFF. CDR3 coding DNA: TGTGCCAGCAGTTTACCCGGACAGGGGGGCACTGAAGCTTTCTTT.

The chain carries TRBV5-1 and TRBJ2-5; no clear D gene. V was pared by 1 base and J by 2 bases, with 9 bases between. The CDR3 loop spans 14 amino acids. The germline V gene encodes CDR1 SGHRS and CDR2 YFSETQ. CDR3 bases: TGCGCCAGCAGCTTGAGACTTCCTCAAGAGACCCAGTACTTC. This codes for CASSLRLPQETQYF.

This clone was picked up one time. The chain is built from TRBV5-1 and TRBJ1-4; 7 nucleotides align to TRBD1. This CDR3 region has 15 residues. The V and J ends lost 3 bases and 7 bases, in that order; junction bases with no gene match: 9. Germline V gives CDR1 SGHRS, CDR2 YFSETQ. The CDR3 here is CASSSRGQSFEKLFF. The CDR3 DNA sequence: TGCGCCAGCAGCTCCCGGGGACAGAGCTTTGAAAAACTGTTTTTT.

V and J are TRBV4-2 and TRBJ2-7; weak D call: TRBD1 (6 bases). Germline CDR1 reads LGHNA; CDR2 reads YNFKEQ. The CDR3 is 15 amino acids. V was shortened by 1 base and J by 0 bases, with 10 bases between the two germline ends. The CDR3, as DNA: TGTGCCAGCAGCCAAGCCCGGGACAACTCCTACGAGCAGTACTTC. Its protein product is CASSQARDNSYEQYF.

V is TRBV30 and J is TRBJ1-5, with D maybe TRBD1 (5 bases). Trimming shortened V by 2 bases and J by 2 bases, and 13 bases separated the two germline ends. CDR3 length equals 15 residues. CDR1 and CDR2 (germline): GTSNPN, SVGIG (reference sequence). The CDR3: CAWSKMGRGNQPQHF. CDR3 DNA: TGTGCCTGGAGTAAGATGGGCAGGGGCAATCAGCCCCAGCATTTT.

The chain joins TRBV6-1 to TRBJ1-3; D not resolved. The CDR3 sequence is 15 residues long. Between the trimmed V and J ends, which lost 7 bases and 4 bases, there was a span of 17 bases. Germline V gene sequence: CDR1 MNHNS, CDR2 SASEGT. The CDR3 here is CASTWERVAGNTIYF. CDR3 in DNA: TGTGCCAGCACCTGGGAGAGGGTAGCCGGAAACACCATATATTTT.

This clone came up once. This chain connects TRBV7-9 to TRBJ1-2; possible D gene TRBD1, 6 bases. The CDR3 length is 13 residues. Between the trimmed V and J ends, which lost 5 bases and 7 bases, there was a span of 14 bases. Germline-derived CDR1 and CDR2 are SEHNR and FQNEAQ (reference sequence). CDR3 sequence reads: CASSLQGYSGYTF. CDR3 DNA: TGTGCCAGCAGCCTACAGGGTTATTCTGGCTACACCTTC.

The V gene is TRBV29-1, the J gene TRBJ2-5; 9 nucleotides match TRBD1. CDR3 length: 13 residues. Looked up from germline, CDR1 is SQVTM and CDR2 is ANQGSEA. Unmatched junction bases numbered 6, after V lost 5 bases and J lost 5 bases. The CDR3 region has the DNA TGCAGCGTTTGGACAGGGGAGAGGGAGACCCAGTACTTC. It codes for CSVWTGERETQYF.

This clone was observed once. The CDR3 DNA is TGTGCCAGCAGTCTCGATTCGGGACAGAACACTGAAGCTTTCTTT. This translates into CASSLDSGQNTEAFF. The chain recombines TRBV6-5 with TRBJ1-1; perhaps TRBD1 as D (6 bases). V gave up 5 bases and J gave up 1 base, with 14 bases separating them. Germline values: CDR1 MNHEY, CDR2 SVGAGI. The CDR3 length is 15 residues.

This chain connects TRBV7-2 to TRBJ2-1; 7 positions match TRBD1. Germline-derived CDR1 and CDR2 are SGHTA and FQGNSA. J gave up 5 bases and V 4 bases, and 5 bases lay outside the gene matches. The CDR3 spans 14 residues. The CDR3, as DNA: TGTGCCAGCAGCTCCGGACAGGCCCACAATGAGCAGTTCTTC. This translates into CASSSGQAHNEQFF.

This clone has just a few counts. Germline is not matched at one junction end, which may reflect a read error. Other DNA sequences of this sample code for an identical CDR3. The V gene is TRBV7-3, the J gene TRBJ2-5; D is perhaps TRBD2 (7 bases). The CDR3 is 18 residues long. Germline CDR1 is SGHTA and CDR2 is FQGTGA. The CDR3 DNA sequence: TGCGCCAGCAGCCAAGCCTTATCGGGGGGCGGCAGGGGAGAGACCCAGTACTTC. Encoded protein: CASSQALSGGGRGETQYF.

V gene TRBV15 combines with J gene TRBJ2-5, with 11 bases fitting TRBD1. Germline V gene sequence: CDR1 LNHNV, CDR2 YYDKDF (reference sequence). Unmatched junction bases numbered 9, after V lost 6 bases and J lost 6 bases. CDR3 length: 15 residues. CDR3 loop: CATRLGTGGLKTQYF. Written as DNA, the CDR3 is TGTGCCACCAGACTCGGGACAGGGGGGTTGAAGACCCAGTACTTC.

This clone was counted between two and nine times. The chain has TRBV7-2 and TRBJ2-7, with D maybe TRBD2 (6 bases). The CDR3 consists of 14 residues. Germline V gene lookup returns CDR1 SGHTA and CDR2 FQGNSA. V lost 4 bases and J 5 bases, leaving 15 bases between the germline ends. The CDR3: CASSSRTGGDEQYF. The CDR3 DNA follows: TGTGCCAGCAGCTCACGTACTGGCGGGGACGAGCAGTACTTC. The variable domain in full, with the rest retrieved from reference TRBV7-2 and TRBJ2-7, is GAGVSQSPSNKVTEKGKDVELRCDPISGHTALYWYRQSLGQGLEFLIYFQGNSAPDKSGLPSDRFSAERTGGSVSTLTIQRTQQEDSAVYLCASSSRTGGDEQYFGPGTRLTVT.

This clone was found once. The chain uses TRBV29-1 and TRBJ2-3; D perhaps matches TRBD1 (6 bases). The CDR3 is 13 residues long. V shed 4 bases and J shed 6 bases, with 14 bases lying between them. Germline V gives CDR1 SQVTM, CDR2 ANQGSEA. For the CDR3, the DNA is TGCAGCGTTGGGCAGGGGCCTTTGGATACGCAGTATTTT. This encodes CSVGQGPLDTQYF.

The rearrangement uses TRBV5-4 and TRBJ1-4; D gene uncertain. Trimming cost V 0 bases and J 7 bases, with 7 bases left between them. Germline V gene lookup returns CDR1 SGHNT and CDR2 YYREEE (reference sequence). The length of the CDR3 is 13 residues. The CDR3 region has the DNA TGTGCCAGCAGCTTGGCCGGGGTTGAAAAACTGTTTTTT. Encoded protein: CASSLAGVEKLFF.

The chain combines TRBV25-1 with TRBJ2-7; TRBD1 is a possible D gene (5 bases). Germline lookup yields CDR1 MGHDK and CDR2 SYGVNS. The CDR3 has 13 amino acids. The germline V and J ends were trimmed by 4 bases and 2 bases, with 9 bases remaining between them. CDR3 sequence (DNA): TGTGCCAGCAGTGTGGACAAAGCCTACGAGCAGTACTTC. It is translated as CASSVDKAYEQYF.